This T cell receptor beta chain was sequenced for a study of OX40 agonist ivuxolimab in advanced cancers. Turning to the study itself: Hepatocellular carcinoma, melanoma, renal cell or head and neck cancer occurred in dose-escalation patients. Averaging approximately 60 years in age, with a range of 23 to 79, the cohort was 80% to 90% male.

Study observations and caveats: Near-lowest levels of clonal expansion characterized partial responders at 0.1-3.0 mg/kg. Mean expanded clone counts were higher in CD8+ than CD4+ T cells.

The method was immunoSEQ multiplex PCR; TCRdb's version includes in-frame clones alone and lacks a portion of them. The sample includes 86,000 or so clones, roughly nine tenths of them seen just once. CDR3 length equals 13 residues. Germline V gene sequence: CDR1 SGHDT, CDR2 YYEEEE. J gave up 2 bases and V 5 bases, and 4 bases lay outside the gene matches. Remarks on this clone: Antigen unknown.

The gene calls are TRBV5-6 and TRBJ2-7, with 7 bases lining up with TRBD1. Sequenced material: CD4+ or CD8+ T cells sorted from blood, taken in a trial of the OX40 agonist ivuxolimab. This TCR was sampled from an adult with an advanced solid tumor such as melanoma, head and neck, liver or kidney cancer. In DNA form, the CDR3 reads TGTGCCAGCAGTGACAGGGCAACCTACGAGCAGTACTTC. Translated: CASSDRATYEQYF.